This TCR beta chain emerged from a study of response to subunit inactivated influenza vaccine. Study-level results: With each seasonal influenza vaccination, the authors suggested, few new T cells are recruited.

This clonotype appeared a few times. As yet, its antigen is unknown. Via MiXCR, TCRdb re-called the RT-PCR reads, giving one row per CDR3 protein. The sample records about 500,000 distinct CDR3 sequences, approximately 15% being singletons. Trimming cost V 0 bases and J 2 bases, with 12 bases left between them. Germline CDR1 and CDR2: LGHNA and YSLEER. The CDR3 is 16 residues long. The source material was CD4+ T cells sorted from PBMCs, sampled around 25 months after vaccination. The clonotype originates from a man aged 50 to 69 who received an inactivated influenza vaccine. The V and J genes are TRBV4-3 and TRBJ2-3; unclear D gene. The CDR3 DNA follows: TGCGCCAGCAGCCAAGATTGGGCAGTTCCCACAGATACGCAGTATTTT. This translates into CASSQDWAVPTDTQYF.